The source of this TCR beta chain is a study of T-cell reconstitution after alpha-beta-depleted transplantation in children. Findings of the study overall: At day 60, the high TCRbeta diversity found in some patients originated from recipient T cells and thymic progenitors that had survived. Several hundred rapidly expanded clones from non-depleted graft cells reportedly supplied alpha-beta T cells about two months post-transplant.

Germline V CDR1 and CDR2: MGHRA, YSYEKL. J was trimmed by 6 bases and V by 1 base; bases with no gene match: 5. The CDR3 is 15 amino acids. TCRbeta library construction was performed incorporating unique molecular identifiers. From the PCR reads, TCRdb called clonotypes with MiXCR, one entry per CDR3 protein. The table shows 670,000 or so distinct CDR3 sequences, with around 13% occurring only once. The table lists this clonotype with a few counts. Its specificity is not known. This chain joins TRBV4-1 and TRBJ1-4; 7 nucleotides align to TRBD1. The specimen comprised PBMCs, sampled before TCRalphabeta/CD19-depleted stem cell transplant. The sequence derives from a girl under 10 years old with congenital amegakaryocytic thrombocytopenia, due to receive a stem cell transplant. CDR3 region: CASSQGYRGDEKLFF. CDR3 DNA: TGCGCCAGCAGCCAAGGATACAGGGGTGATGAAAAACTGTTTTTT.